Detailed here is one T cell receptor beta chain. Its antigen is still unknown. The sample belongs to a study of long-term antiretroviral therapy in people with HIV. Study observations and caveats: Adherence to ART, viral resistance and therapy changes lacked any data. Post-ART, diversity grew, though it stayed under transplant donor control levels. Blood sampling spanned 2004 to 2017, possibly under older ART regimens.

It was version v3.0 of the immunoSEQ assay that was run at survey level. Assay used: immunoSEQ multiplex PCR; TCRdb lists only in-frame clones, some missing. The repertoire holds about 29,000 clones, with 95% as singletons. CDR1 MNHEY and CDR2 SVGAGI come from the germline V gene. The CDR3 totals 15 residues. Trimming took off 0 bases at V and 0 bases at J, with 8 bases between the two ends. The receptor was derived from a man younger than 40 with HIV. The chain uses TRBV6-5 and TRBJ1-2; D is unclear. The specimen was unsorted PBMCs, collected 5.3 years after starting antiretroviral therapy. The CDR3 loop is CASSYSGVANYGYTF. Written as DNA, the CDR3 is TGTGCCAGCAGTTACTCGGGCGTCGCTAACTATGGCTACACCTTC.